The 8 T cell receptor beta chains given below trace back to one sample, sequenced in a study of memory CD4+ T cells and cytomegalovirus serostatus. Some clones are missing from TCRdb's copy, which holds only in-frame ones; the method was immunoSEQ multiplex PCR. The sample records around 45,000 clones, over 70% being singletons. Single viable CD3+CD4+CD8-CD45RO+ cells were sorted as the memory CD4+ T cells. Sequenced sample: memory CD4+ T cells from blood. Receptors originate from an adult in good health and CMV-seronegative.

V and J are TRBV18 and TRBJ2-5; TRBD1 matches at 7 bases. There are 16 residues in the CDR3. CDR1 and CDR2 (germline): KGHSH, LQKENI. V was clipped by 2 bases and J by 1 base; unmatched bases: 7. The CDR3 reads CASSPSAGGIQETQYF. The DNA for the CDR3 is TGTGCCAGCTCACCATCGGCAGGGGGAATCCAAGAGACCCAGTACTTC.

The rearrangement links TRBV5-1 to TRBJ2-3; TRBD2 matches at 9 bases. The germline V gene encodes CDR1 SGHRS and CDR2 YFSETQ. The CDR3 extends over 16 amino acids. V dropped 4 bases and J dropped 0; count of bases not matched to a gene: 6. The CDR3 nucleotides read TGCGCCAGCAGCGGGACTAGCTCATCTAGCACAGATACGCAGTATTTT. This codes for CASSGTSSSSTDTQYF.

The count of this clone is one. The chain is built from TRBV23-1 and TRBJ1-5; 12 bases fit TRBD1. TRBV23-1 is an open reading frame whose function is uncertain. With 8 bases clipped from V and 0 bases from J, the junction kept 14 bases outside the gene matches. The CDR3 sequence is 19 residues long. The CDR3 loop reads CASGSGTGGPRDSNQPQHF. The CDR3 nucleotides read TGCGCCAGCGGGTCCGGGACAGGGGGCCCGCGCGATAGCAATCAGCCCCAGCATTTT.

The table lists this clone with a count of one. This chain links TRBV6-1 with TRBJ1-5, with TRBD1 identical over 9 bases. V lost 2 bases and J lost 6; bases outside the gene matches: 5. The germline V gene encodes CDR1 MNHNS and CDR2 SASEGT. The CDR3 is 15 residues long. The CDR3 loop is CASSENTGGGQPQHF. In nucleotides, the CDR3 is TGTGCCAGCAGTGAAAATACAGGGGGCGGTCAGCCCCAGCATTTT.

The chain joins TRBV2 to TRBJ2-2; TRBD1 is a possible D gene (6 bases). Trimming stripped 6 bases from V and 0 bases from J, with 11 bases between. Germline-derived CDR1 and CDR2 are SNHLY and FYNNEI. CDR3 length equals 15 residues. As DNA, the CDR3 is TGTGCCAGCAGGCCGGGACACACGAACACCGGGGAGCTGTTTTTT. Its translation is CASRPGHTNTGELFF.

This clone was recorded once. This chain links TRBV7-2 with TRBJ2-7; 10 bases are a match to TRBD1. Germline V gene sequence: CDR1 SGHTA, CDR2 FQGNSA. CDR3 length: 15 amino acids. V lost 3 bases and J lost 2; bases outside the gene matches: 4. CDR3 coding DNA: TGTGCCAGCAGCTTCGGACAGGGGGGACCCTACGAGCAGTACTTC. Translated, it gives CASSFGQGGPYEQYF.

The V call is TRBV5-6, the J call TRBJ2-3, with D possibly TRBD1 on 5 matching bases. Germline V gene data show CDR1 as SGHDT and CDR2 as YYEEEE. V was pared by 1 base and J by 2 bases, with 11 bases between. This CDR3 is built from 15 residues. CDR3 nucleotide sequence: TGTGCCAGCAGCTTGACCTCGGACAACACAGATACGCAGTATTTT. Protein product: CASSLTSDNTDTQYF. The variable domain in full, completed from reference TRBV5-6 and TRBJ2-3, reads DAGVTQSPTHLIKTRGQQVTLRCSPKSGHDTVSWYQQALGQGPQFIFQYYEEEERQRGNFPDRFSGHQFPNYSSELNVNALLLGDSALYLCASSLTSDNTDTQYFGPGTRLTVL.

The chain is built from TRBV7-8 and TRBJ1-1, with 7 bases lining up with TRBD1. This CDR3 region has 19 residues. The ends lost 6 bases at V and 0 bases at J; junction bases unmatched: 19. The germline V gene has CDR1 SGHVS and CDR2 FQNEAQ. The DNA of the CDR3 is TGTGCCAGCAGTTATCGAGGGGGCGCGCGGAAGCGCATGAACACTGAAGCTTTCTTT. Its protein product is CASSYRGGARKRMNTEAFF.